This TCR beta chain is from a study of T cells after yellow fever vaccination. At the level of the study: SMART-Seq v4 Ultra Low Input handled preparation of low-cell-number fractions.

This clonotype was observed at least ten times. The antigen remains unidentified. UMIs and a universal primer site were added when TCR cDNA was made by 5'RACE template switching. TCRdb used MiXCR to reprocess the 5' RACE reads, holding one entry per CDR3 protein. The table includes about 630,000 distinct CDR3 sequences, about 12% detected once. Notes on the study in general: It was the secondary response that reached its peak faster, day 5 versus 15, but it was weaker. The study re-detected most primary-vaccination clones after the booster (around 96% CD4, just over 85% CD8).

V lost 2 bases to trimming and J lost 5 bases; unmatched junction nucleotides: 4. CDR1 is SGHTA, CDR2 FQGNSA, per germline. The CDR3 extends over 14 amino acids. Sequencing was performed on PBMCs, taken on the day of the yellow fever booster vaccination. The chain has TRBV7-2 and TRBJ1-1, with 8 bases lining up with TRBD1. The clonotype originates from a man aged 25-45 years who received the YFV17D yellow fever vaccine. This chain's CDR3 is CASSLSTGVTEAFF. CDR3 nucleotides: TGTGCCAGCAGCTTATCGACAGGGGTTACTGAAGCTTTCTTT.